What follows are 4 T cell receptor beta chains derived from one specimen sequenced in a study of cytomegalovirus exposure and HLA in healthy donors. Primers for the PCR totalled 60 Vbeta and 13 Jbeta. Produced via immunoSEQ multiplex PCR; TCRdb's table is partial and in-frame only. The sample holds approximately 110,000 clones, about 70% seen once. The sequenced sample was PBMCs. These receptors were obtained from a man younger than 45 in good health and CMV-seropositive.

The V call is TRBV5-4, the J call TRBJ2-3; 8 positions agree with TRBD2. The V gene end was trimmed by 3 bases and the J gene end by 0 bases; junction bases not matched to a gene: 9. Germline loops: CDR1 SGHNT, CDR2 YYREEE (reference sequence). The CDR3 length is 17 residues. CDR3 sequence (DNA): TGTGCCAGCAGCTCACCTCTAGCGGGTGCTAGCACAGATACGCAGTATTTT. Amino acids: CASSSPLAGASTDTQYF.

CDR3 amino acids: CASSDAVGGAIGNEQFF. The CDR3, as DNA: TGTGCCAGCAGCGACGCAGTGGGGGGGGCCATTGGCAATGAGCAGTTCTTC. This chain links TRBV11-1 with TRBJ2-1, with D possibly matching TRBD2 (7 bases). Looked up from germline, CDR1 is SGHAT and CDR2 is FQDESV (reference sequence). The CDR3 is 17 residues long. V lost 5 bases and J 6 bases, leaving 23 bases between the germline ends.

The CDR3 here is CASSQTSLMDTQYF. The CDR3 nucleotides are TGTGCCAGCAGCCAGACTAGTTTGATGGATACGCAGTATTTT. This chain connects TRBV7-2 to TRBJ2-3; perhaps TRBD2 as D (6 bases). V was cut by 5 bases and J by 6 bases, with 15 bases left in between. Per the germline V gene, CDR1 is SGHTA and CDR2 is FQGNSA. The CDR3 is 14 residues long.

This clone was seen only a few times. The chain combines TRBV2 with TRBJ2-3; 7 nucleotides agree with TRBD2. This CDR3 has 13 residues. The germline gives CDR1 SNHLY, CDR2 FYNNEI. Trimming at V came to 7 bases and at J to 2 bases, leaving 3 bases not matched to a gene. CDR3 in DNA: TGTGCCAGCACTAGCGGTTACACAGATACGCAGTATTTT. Its translation is CASTSGYTDTQYF.